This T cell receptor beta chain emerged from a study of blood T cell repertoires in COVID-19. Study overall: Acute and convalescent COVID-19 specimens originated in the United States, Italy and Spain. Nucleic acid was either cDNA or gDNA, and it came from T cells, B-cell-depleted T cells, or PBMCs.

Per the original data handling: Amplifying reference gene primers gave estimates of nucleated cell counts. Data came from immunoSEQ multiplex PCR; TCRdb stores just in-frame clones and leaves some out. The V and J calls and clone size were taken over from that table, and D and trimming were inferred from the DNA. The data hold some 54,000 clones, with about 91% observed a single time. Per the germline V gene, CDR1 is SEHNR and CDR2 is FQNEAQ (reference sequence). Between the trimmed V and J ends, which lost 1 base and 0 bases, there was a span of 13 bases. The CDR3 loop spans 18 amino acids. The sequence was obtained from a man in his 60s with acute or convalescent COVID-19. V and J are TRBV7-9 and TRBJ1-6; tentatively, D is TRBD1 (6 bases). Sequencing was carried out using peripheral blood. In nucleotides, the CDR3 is TGTGCCAGCAGCTTAGTCTTCACAGGGAGCTCCTATAATTCACCCCTCCACTTT. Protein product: CASSLVFTGSSYNSPLHF.